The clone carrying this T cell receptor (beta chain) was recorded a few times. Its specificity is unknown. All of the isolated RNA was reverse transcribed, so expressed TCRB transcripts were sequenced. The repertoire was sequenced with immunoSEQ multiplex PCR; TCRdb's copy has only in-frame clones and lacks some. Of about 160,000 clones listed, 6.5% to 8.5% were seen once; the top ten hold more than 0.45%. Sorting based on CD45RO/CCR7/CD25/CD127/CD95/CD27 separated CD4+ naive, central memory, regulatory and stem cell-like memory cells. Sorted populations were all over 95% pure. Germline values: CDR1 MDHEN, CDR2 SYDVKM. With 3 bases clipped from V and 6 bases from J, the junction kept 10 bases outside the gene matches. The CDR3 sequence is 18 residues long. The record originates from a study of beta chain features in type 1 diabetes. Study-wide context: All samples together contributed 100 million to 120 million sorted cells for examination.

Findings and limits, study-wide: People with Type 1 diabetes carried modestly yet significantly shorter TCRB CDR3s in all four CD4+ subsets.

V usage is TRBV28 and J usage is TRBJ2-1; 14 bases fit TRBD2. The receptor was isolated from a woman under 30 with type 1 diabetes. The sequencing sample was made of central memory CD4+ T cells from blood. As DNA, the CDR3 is TGTGCCAGCAGTTTGGGGACTAGCGGGAGTCACGGGCCCAATGAGCAGTTCTTC. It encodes CASSLGTSGSHGPNEQFF.